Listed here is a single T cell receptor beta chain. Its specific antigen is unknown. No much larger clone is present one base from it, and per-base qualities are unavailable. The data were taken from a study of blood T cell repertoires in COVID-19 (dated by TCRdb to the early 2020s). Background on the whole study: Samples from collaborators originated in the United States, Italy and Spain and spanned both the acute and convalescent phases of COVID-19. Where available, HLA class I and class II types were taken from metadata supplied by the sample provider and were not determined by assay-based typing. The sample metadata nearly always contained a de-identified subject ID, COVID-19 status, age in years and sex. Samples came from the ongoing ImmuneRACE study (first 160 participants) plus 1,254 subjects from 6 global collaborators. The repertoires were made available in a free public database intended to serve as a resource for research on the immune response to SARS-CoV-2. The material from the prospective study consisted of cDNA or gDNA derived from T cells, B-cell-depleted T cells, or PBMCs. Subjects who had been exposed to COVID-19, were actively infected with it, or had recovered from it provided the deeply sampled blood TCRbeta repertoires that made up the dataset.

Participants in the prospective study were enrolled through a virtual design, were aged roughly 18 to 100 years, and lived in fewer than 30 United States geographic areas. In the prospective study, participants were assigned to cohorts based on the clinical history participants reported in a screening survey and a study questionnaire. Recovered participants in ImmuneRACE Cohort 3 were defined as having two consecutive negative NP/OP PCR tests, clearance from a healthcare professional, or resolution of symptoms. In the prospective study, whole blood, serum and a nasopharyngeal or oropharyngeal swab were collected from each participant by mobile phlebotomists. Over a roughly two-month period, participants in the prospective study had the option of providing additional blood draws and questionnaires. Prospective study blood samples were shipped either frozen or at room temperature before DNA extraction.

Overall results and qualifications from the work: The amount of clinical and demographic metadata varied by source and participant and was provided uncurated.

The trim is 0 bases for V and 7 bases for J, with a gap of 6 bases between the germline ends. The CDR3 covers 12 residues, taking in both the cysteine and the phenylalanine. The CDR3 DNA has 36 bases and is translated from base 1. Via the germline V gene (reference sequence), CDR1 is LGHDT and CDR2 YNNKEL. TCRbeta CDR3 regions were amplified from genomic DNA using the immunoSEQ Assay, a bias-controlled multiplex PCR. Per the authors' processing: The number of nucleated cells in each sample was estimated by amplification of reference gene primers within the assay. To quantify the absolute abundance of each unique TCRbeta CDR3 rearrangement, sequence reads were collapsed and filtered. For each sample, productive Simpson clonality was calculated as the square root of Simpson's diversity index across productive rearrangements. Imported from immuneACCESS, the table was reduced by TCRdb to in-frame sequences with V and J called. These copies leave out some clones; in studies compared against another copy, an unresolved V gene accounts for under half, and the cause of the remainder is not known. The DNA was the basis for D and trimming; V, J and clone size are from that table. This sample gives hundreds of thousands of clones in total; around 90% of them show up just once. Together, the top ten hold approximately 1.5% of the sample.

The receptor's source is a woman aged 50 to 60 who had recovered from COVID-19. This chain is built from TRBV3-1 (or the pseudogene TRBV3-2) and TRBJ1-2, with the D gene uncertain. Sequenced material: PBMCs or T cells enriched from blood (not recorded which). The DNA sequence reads TGTGCCAGCAGCCAAGATCACGGTGGCTACACCTTC. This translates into CASSQDHGGYTF.